The 18 T cell receptor beta chains given below trace back to one sample, sequenced in a study of vaccination and CD4 T cells after COVID-19 (dated by TCRdb to about 2022). What the treatment or condition label conveys for this sample: roughly 10-day PBMC culture with coronavirus spike peptide pools or control peptides (ViraFEST assay). Which antigens these TCRs recognize remains unknown. The library was generated by PCR. Data came from an Illumina iSeq 100. TCR sequencing of DNA from cultured CD4+ T cells used the Oncomine TCR Beta short-read assay at the Johns Hopkins FTIC core. TCRdb reprocessed the public reads (quality trimming at Q25 with fastp, clone calling with MiXCR) and kept in-frame beta chains. Every CDR3 protein is listed once, alongside the most common genes and DNA of its rows. Here the sample has about 13,000 distinct CDR3 sequences; 75% to 80% occur a single time. The ten largest clones capture 28% of the sample.

Input material: CD4+ T cells from blood, cultured in vitro. These receptor sequences come from a human donor who had recovered from COVID-19.

This rearrangement joins TRBV28 to TRBJ1-3; TRBD1 matches at 8 bases. The CDR3 runs to 14 residues. Per the germline V gene, CDR1 is MDHEN and CDR2 is SYDVKM. V trimming: 2 bases; J trimming: 4 bases; junction bases outside the gene matches: 1. The CDR3 DNA sequence: TGTGCCAGCAGTTTAAGGGACAGGGGAAACACCATATATTTT. Translating gives CASSLRDRGNTIYF. The variable domain in full, with the rest retrieved from reference TRBV28 and TRBJ1-3, is DVKVTQSSRYLVKRTGEKVFLECVQDMDHENMFWYRQDPGLGLRLIYFSYDVKMKEKGDIPEGYSVSREKKERFSLILESASTNQTSMYLCASSLRDRGNTIYFGEGSWLTVV.

The count of this clonotype is one. The V call is TRBV7-2, the J call TRBJ2-3, with 10 nucleotides matching TRBD2. Germline loops: CDR1 SGHTA, CDR2 FQGNSA. Trimming cost V 5 bases and J 5 bases; bases outside gene matches: 10. The CDR3 covers 16 residues. This chain's CDR3 is CASSVGLAGVGDTQYF. The DNA for the CDR3 is TGTGCCAGCAGCGTCGGTCTAGCGGGAGTGGGAGATACGCAGTATTTT.

The V and J genes are TRBV20-1 and TRBJ2-3; TRBD2 aligns across 13 bases. CDR1 and CDR2 (germline): DFQATT, SNEGSKA (reference sequence). This CDR3 has 14 residues. CDR3 DNA sequence: TGCAGGGCCAGGACCGGGACTAGCGGGGTAGTGCAGTATTTT. It codes for CRARTGTSGVVQYF.

The rearrangement joins TRBV28 to TRBJ2-7; TRBD2 is a possible D gene (6 bases). CDR1 and CDR2 (germline): MDHEN, SYDVKM. There are 16 residues in the CDR3. V lost 6 bases and J lost 1, with 19 bases in between. CDR3: CASRPQGGIGSYEQYF. In DNA form, the CDR3 reads TGTGCCAGCAGACCACAAGGCGGGATCGGGTCCTACGAGCAGTACTTC.

This clonotype is a singleton in its sample. CDR3 region: CASTLLYSGANVLTF. The CDR3 DNA reads TGTGCCAGCACCCTACTATACTCTGGGGCCAACGTCCTGACTTTC. The chain couples TRBV27 to TRBJ2-6; D not certain. Trimming stripped 7 bases from V and 0 bases from J, with 10 bases between. The CDR3 consists of 15 residues. The germline V gene encodes CDR1 MNHEY and CDR2 SMNVEV (reference sequence).

The chain joins TRBV7-6 to TRBJ2-5; D possibly uses TRBD1 or TRBD2 (5 bases each). Trimming shortened V by 5 bases and J by 4 bases, and 20 bases separated the two germline ends. From germline, CDR1 is SGHVS and CDR2 FNYEAQ. This CDR3 has 16 amino acids. CDR3 DNA: TGTGCCAGCAGCAATGGGGGTGCTCCTCTCCGAGAGACCCAGTACTTC. Its translation: CASSNGGAPLRETQYF.

This chain joins TRBV7-8 and TRBJ2-5, with TRBD2 identical over 8 bases. The trim removed 2 bases at V and 4 bases at J, leaving 6 bases unmatched. CDR1 and CDR2 from the germline V gene are SGHVS and FQNEAQ. The CDR3 contains 15 residues. The CDR3 DNA reads TGTGCCAGCAGCTTAACCGGGACTAGGCGAGAGACCCAGTACTTC. This sequence encodes CASSLTGTRRETQYF.

This clonotype was counted a few times. The genes are TRBV6-1 and TRBJ1-2; tentatively, D is TRBD1 (5 bases). The CDR3 runs 13 residues. Germline V gene data show CDR1 as MNHNS and CDR2 as SASEGT. Trimming removed 6 bases from V and 4 bases from J, with 12 bases in between. This CDR3 is CASSTGLTYGYTF. The CDR3 DNA reads as TGTGCCAGCAGCACAGGCCTCACCTATGGCTACACCTTC.

The chain joins TRBV25-1 to TRBJ2-5, with 12 bases matching TRBD2. V gave up 2 bases and J gave up 2 bases; unmatched junction bases: 3. Germline CDR1 is MGHDK and CDR2 is SYGVNS. The CDR3 runs 16 residues. The CDR3 loop reads CASSEGLAGGQETQYF. The CDR3 DNA reads TGTGCCAGCAGTGAAGGTCTAGCGGGAGGGCAAGAGACCCAGTACTTC.

J is TRBJ1-2 and V is TRBV6-5; 10 nucleotides match TRBD1. The CDR3 sequence is 15 residues long. J gave up 8 bases and V 4 bases, and 10 bases lay outside the gene matches. Germline lookup yields CDR1 MNHEY and CDR2 SVGAGI. CDR3 nucleotides: TGTGCCAGCAGTTTCATGACAGGGGGCGCGAGGGGCTACACCTTC. It specifies CASSFMTGGARGYTF.

The V call is TRBV12-3 or TRBV12-4, the J call TRBJ2-7; the D gene is possibly TRBD2 (5 bases). V was clipped by 5 bases and J by 5 bases, with 16 bases between them. The CDR3 length is 14 residues. The chain's CDR3 is CASSPSRTSDEQYF. Here the CDR3 DNA reads TGTGCCAGCAGTCCGAGCCGGACTTCCGACGAGCAGTACTTC.

The chain uses TRBV15 and TRBJ1-2, with D possibly being TRBD1 (6 bases). Germline V gene lookup returns CDR1 LNHNV and CDR2 YYDKDF (reference sequence). This CDR3 is 15 amino acids long. The V and J ends lost 7 bases and 13 bases respectively, with 28 bases between them. The CDR3 here is CATTPPRGGRGVVTF. The CDR3 coding sequence is TGTGCCACCACCCCACCAAGGGGGGGGCGCGGGGTGGTCACCTTC.

The rearrangement joins TRBV15 to TRBJ1-5; D is ambiguous. V was trimmed by 3 bases and J by 6 bases, leaving 15 bases between them. The germline CDR1 and CDR2 sequences are LNHNV and YYDKDF (reference sequence). This CDR3 has 15 amino acids. The CDR3 protein is CATSSLKRVGQPQHF. The DNA of the CDR3 is TGTGCCACCAGCAGTCTAAAAAGGGTGGGTCAGCCCCAGCATTTT.

This chain uses TRBV6-2 or TRBV6-3 with TRBJ1-2; the D gene is possibly TRBD1 (5 bases). Germline V gives CDR1 MNHEY, CDR2 SVGEGT. Between the trimmed V and J ends, which lost 6 bases and 4 bases, there was a span of 12 bases. The CDR3 runs 13 residues. CDR3 region: CASSWGGSYGYTF. DNA for the CDR3: TGTGCCAGCAGCTGGGGGGGATCCTATGGCTACACCTTC.

This clonotype is deemed medium-sized. The chain couples TRBV28 to TRBJ2-7, with 11 nucleotides matching TRBD2. The CDR3 is 15 residues long. The germline gives CDR1 MDHEN, CDR2 SYDVKM. V shed 7 bases and J 4 bases; nucleotides not matched to a gene: 9. The CDR3 protein is CASKPGTSGKYEQYF. CDR3 nucleotides: TGTGCCAGCAAGCCAGGGACTAGCGGAAAATACGAGCAGTACTTC.

This chain links TRBV7-2 with TRBJ1-2; 8 bases align to TRBD1. The CDR3 sequence is 19 residues long. Per the germline V gene, CDR1 is SGHTA and CDR2 is FQGNSA. Trimming cost V 0 bases and J 7 bases; bases outside gene matches: 19. The CDR3 region has the DNA TGTGCCAGCAGCTTAGCGCGTTACGGTCAACCCCAGGGGGCGGTTGGCTACACCTTC. Residues: CASSLARYGQPQGAVGYTF.

This sequence joins TRBV6-2 or TRBV6-3 and TRBJ2-1; the D gene is possibly TRBD2 (6 bases). Trimming took 6 bases from V and 8 from J, leaving 20 bases between them. The germline CDR1 and CDR2 sequences are MNHEY and SVGEGT. CDR3 length: 15 residues. The DNA of the CDR3 is TGTGCCAGCAGCGAACTAGCATCCGTTGGCTATGAGCAGTTCTTC. This gives the protein CASSELASVGYEQFF.

The J gene is TRBJ2-5, the V gene TRBV6-2 or TRBV6-3; 7 bases are a match to TRBD2. The V segment lost 5 bases and the J segment 5 bases; nucleotides outside the gene matches: 11. This CDR3 comprises 15 residues. Germline V CDR1 and CDR2: MNHEY, SVGEGT. The CDR3 region has the DNA TGTGCCAGCAGTCCCCGGGGGGTCAGGCTGGAGACCCAGTACTTC. This sequence encodes CASSPRGVRLETQYF.